Below are 14 T cell receptor beta chains sequenced from a single sample in a study of CD8+CD57+ T cells in acquired aplastic anemia. Genomic DNA constituted the template upon which TCR beta VDJ and CDR3 profiling was performed. TCRdb re-called the reads through MiXCR, storing one row per CDR3 protein. The data show some 180,000 distinct CDR3 sequences, approximately 45% seen once. Sequenced input: sorted CD4+, CD8+, or CD8+CD57+ T cells (not recorded which) from PBMCs. The receptors originated from a human donor in good health.

The genes are TRBV18 and TRBJ2-3; D is ambiguous. Germline-derived CDR1 and CDR2 are KGHSH and LQKENI. CDR3 length equals 13 residues. Between the trimmed V and J ends, which lost 2 bases and 5 bases, there was a span of 8 bases. The CDR3 DNA is TGTGCCAGCTCACCAGGGCAGAAAGATACGCAGTATTTT. Translating gives CASSPGQKDTQYF.

Of note for this clonotype: An end of the junction does not agree with germline; a read error may underlie this. This chain connects TRBV19 to TRBJ2-7; a weak D match, TRBD1 (5 bases). The CDR3 covers 15 residues. Per germline, CDR1 LNHDA and CDR2 SQIVND (reference sequence). DNA for the CDR3: TGTGCCAGCAGTCTAACCGCCAGGGATCCCTACGAGCAGTGCTTC. Amino acids: CASSLTARDPYEQCF.

This chain uses TRBV7-8 with TRBJ1-5; D perhaps matches TRBD1 (6 bases). Trimming took off 5 bases at V and 4 bases at J, with 12 bases between the two ends. Germline V gene sequence: CDR1 SGHVS, CDR2 FQNEAQ. CDR3 size: 14 residues. CDR3 DNA: TGTGCCAGCAGCGCAAGGACAGTTAATCAGCCCCAGCATTTT. It is translated as CASSARTVNQPQHF.

This clonotype has just a few counts. The chain combines TRBV20-1 with TRBJ2-7; TRBD1 is a possible D gene (5 bases). The V gene's germline CDR1 is DFQATT and CDR2 SNEGSKA (reference sequence). This CDR3 comprises 13 residues. V lost 3 bases and J lost 4, with 13 bases in between. The CDR3 region has the DNA TGCAGTGCTAGTGGCAGGGTTGATTACGAGCAGTACTTC. Encoded protein: CSASGRVDYEQYF.

A remark on this clonotype: A much larger clonotype is one base distant, so this may be a read error. The CDR3 sequence is CATSASGTRTYNEQFF. DNA for the CDR3: TGTGCCACCAGTGCTTCCGGGACTAGGACCTACAATGAGCAGTTCTTC. The chain employs TRBV24-1 and TRBJ2-1; 8 bases fit TRBD2. CDR1 is KGHDR, CDR2 SFDVKD, per germline. With V trimmed by 5 bases and J by 2 bases, 7 bases remained unmatched. CDR3 size: 16 residues.

This chain links TRBV5-5 with TRBJ1-5; 7 bases line up with TRBD1. The CDR3 consists of 14 residues. Germline-derived CDR1 and CDR2 are SGHKS and YYEKEE (reference sequence). V shed 4 bases, J shed 6 bases, and the junction held 7 bases outside the gene matches. In nucleotides, the CDR3 is TGTGCCAGCAGCGGAGGGGGCGCCGGTCAGCCCCAGCATTTT. This gives the protein CASSGGGAGQPQHF.

This clonotype was counted a few times. The chain carries TRBV3-1 and TRBJ2-3; 10 bases fit TRBD2. Trimming removed 4 bases from V and 7 bases from J; junction bases left unmatched: 5. The CDR3 loop spans 14 amino acids. Per germline, CDR1 LGHDT and CDR2 YNNKEL (reference sequence). The CDR3 DNA is TGTGCCAGCAGCCCTACTAGCGGGATAAATACGCAGTATTTT. Its protein product is CASSPTSGINTQYF.

At least ten counts were recorded for this clonotype. V usage is TRBV20-1 and J usage is TRBJ2-7, with 9 bases that match TRBD2. The CDR3 loop spans 15 amino acids. In germline, CDR1 is DFQATT, CDR2 SNEGSKA (reference sequence). Trimming at V came to 5 bases and at J to 5 bases, leaving 13 bases not matched to a gene. CDR3 sequence (DNA): TGCAGTGCTCAAATCCTCGCGGGAGGGCAGGACGAGCAGTACTTC. Protein: CSAQILAGGQDEQYF.

V and J are TRBV7-6 and TRBJ2-1, with 8 bases lining up with TRBD2. Trimming removed 5 bases from V and 5 bases from J; junction bases left unmatched: 8. Germline loops: CDR1 SGHVS, CDR2 FNYEAQ. The CDR3 spans 15 residues. CDR3 loop: CASSPHSGEHNEQFF. CDR3 nucleotides: TGTGCCAGCAGCCCCCATAGCGGGGAGCACAATGAGCAGTTCTTC.

This clonotype came up many times. The chain carries TRBV19 and TRBJ1-2; 8 bases line up with TRBD1. Germline V CDR1 and CDR2: LNHDA, SQIVND (reference sequence). V gave up 5 bases and J gave up 3 bases; unmatched junction bases: 8. The CDR3 contains 15 residues. The CDR3 spells CASSSQGQGDYGYTF. DNA for the CDR3: TGTGCCAGTAGTTCCCAAGGACAGGGAGACTATGGCTACACCTTC.

The CDR3 bases are TGCGCCAGCAGTCCATCGGTCTTTGGCTCCTACGAGCAGTACTTC. It encodes CASSPSVFGSYEQYF. The chain carries TRBV5-1 and TRBJ2-7; D unclear. Trimming left V 5 bases short and J 0 bases short, with 15 bases between. The CDR3 has 15 amino acids. The germline V gene encodes CDR1 SGHRS and CDR2 YFSETQ.

V gene TRBV20-1 combines with J gene TRBJ2-7; D assignment may be TRBD1 or TRBD2 (5 bases each). The V end lost 8 bases, the J end lost 3 bases, and 14 bases lay between the germline ends. The germline V gene encodes CDR1 DFQATT and CDR2 SNEGSKA (reference sequence). This CDR3 is built from 12 residues. CDR3 coding DNA: TGCAGTTACTCGGGGACGGGCTACGAGCAGTACTTC. Protein: CSYSGTGYEQYF.

In this sample, this clonotype turned up many times. The genes are TRBV28 and TRBJ1-2; a possible D gene is TRBD1 (6 bases). V dropped 5 bases and J dropped 4 bases, with 11 bases sitting between them. CDR1 and CDR2 (germline): MDHEN, SYDVKM. The CDR3 contains 13 residues. CDR3 sequence (DNA): TGTGCCAGCAGTCGAGGACAGCTCTATGGCTACACCTTC. Translated, it gives CASSRGQLYGYTF.

As concerns this clonotype: This may come from a read error, since a much larger clone is one base off. This chain links TRBV5-1 with TRBJ1-5, with 8 bases identical to TRBD1. Germline values: CDR1 SGHRS, CDR2 YFSETQ. The CDR3 contains 14 residues. CDR3 sequence reads: CTSSYGQGGQPQHF. The CDR3 region has the DNA TGCACCAGCAGCTACGGACAGGGTGGTCAGCCCCAGCATTTT.